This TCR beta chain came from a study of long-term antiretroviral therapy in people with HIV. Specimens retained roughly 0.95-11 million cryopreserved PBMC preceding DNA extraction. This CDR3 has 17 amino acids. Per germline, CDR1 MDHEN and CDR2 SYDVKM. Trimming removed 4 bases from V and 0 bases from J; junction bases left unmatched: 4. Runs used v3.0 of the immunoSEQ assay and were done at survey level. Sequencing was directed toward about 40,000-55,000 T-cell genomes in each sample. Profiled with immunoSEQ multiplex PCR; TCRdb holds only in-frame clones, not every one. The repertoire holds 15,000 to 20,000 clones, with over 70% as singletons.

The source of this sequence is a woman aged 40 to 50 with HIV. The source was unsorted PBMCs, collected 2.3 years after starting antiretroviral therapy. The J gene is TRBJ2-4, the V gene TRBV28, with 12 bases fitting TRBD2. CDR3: CASSSLAGGGAKNIQYF. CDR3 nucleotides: TGTGCCAGCAGTTCACTAGCGGGGGGTGGAGCCAAAAACATTCAGTACTTC.